Presented here are 11 T cell receptor beta chains from one specimen sequenced in a study of blood T cell repertoires in COVID-19. Method: immunoSEQ multiplex PCR; TCRdb's copy keeps in-frame clones and lacks some. Among hundreds of thousands of clones, about 88% were seen once, and the ten largest hold just over 7%. Sequencing was carried out using peripheral blood. The receptors were sampled from a woman in her sixties or seventies with COVID-19, enrolled during active disease.

The chain is built from TRBV9 and TRBJ2-7; D perhaps matches TRBD2 (7 bases). Germline V gene data show CDR1 as SGDLS and CDR2 as YYNGEE. There are 15 residues in the CDR3. V lost 5 bases and J lost 2, with 17 bases in between. CDR3 region: CASSIGGDTAYEQYF. The CDR3 DNA is TGTGCCAGCAGTATAGGGGGGGACACAGCCTACGAGCAGTACTTC. The whole variable domain, filled in from reference TRBV9 and TRBJ2-7, reads DSGVTQTPKHLITATGQRVTLRCSPRSGDLSVYWYQQSLDQGLQFLIQYYNGEERAKGNILERFSAQQFPDLHSELNLSSLELGDSALYFCASSIGGDTAYEQYFGPGTRLTVT.

The chain employs TRBV7-2 and TRBJ1-2; unclear D gene. The CDR3 is made up of 13 amino acids. V was clipped by 5 bases and J by 6 bases, with 13 bases between them. CDR1 is SGHTA and CDR2 is FQGNSA in the germline V gene. In DNA, the CDR3 is TGTGCCAGCAGCCCACAGAACTTCCATGGCTACACCTTC. It translates to CASSPQNFHGYTF. Looking up the rest from reference TRBV7-2 and TRBJ1-2 gives the full variable domain: GAGVSQSPSNKVTEKGKDVELRCDPISGHTALYWYRQSLGQGLEFLIYFQGNSAPDKSGLPSDRFSAERTGGSVSTLTIQRTQQEDSAVYLCASSPQNFHGYTFGSGTRLTVV.

This rearrangement joins TRBV29-1 to TRBJ1-1; 8 positions agree with TRBD1. Germline-derived CDR1 and CDR2 are SQVTM and ANQGSEA. The J segment lost 4 bases and the V segment lost 4 bases, leaving 14 bases of the junction unmatched. The CDR3 spans 16 residues. CDR3 DNA: TGCAGCGTTGGTCAGGGGGCCGACTTACTGGGCACTGAAGCTTTCTTT. Translating it yields CSVGQGADLLGTEAFF.

In its sample, this clone was seen a few times. This rearrangement joins TRBV7-9 to TRBJ1-4, with TRBD1 matching over 8 bases. CDR3 length equals 15 residues. In germline, CDR1 is SEHNR, CDR2 FQNEAQ (reference sequence). Trimming took 4 bases from V and 6 from J; bases not matched to a gene: 7. CDR3 protein: CASSSPGQAHEKLFF. The CDR3 bases are TGTGCCAGCAGCTCCCCGGGACAGGCCCATGAAAAACTGTTTTTT.

The chain joins TRBV27 to TRBJ2-7; D not resolved. Germline V gene sequence: CDR1 MNHEY, CDR2 SMNVEV (reference sequence). The CDR3 is 13 amino acids. The ends were cut back, 3 bases at V and 1 base at J, with 7 bases in the middle. CDR3 sequence (DNA): TGTGCCAGCAGTTTCGCGCCTTCCTACGAGCAGTACTTC. It yields the protein CASSFAPSYEQYF.

The rearrangement links TRBV9 to TRBJ2-7, with D perhaps TRBD1 (5 bases). V lost 0 bases and J 2 bases, leaving 12 bases between the germline ends. CDR3 length equals 15 residues. Germline lookup yields CDR1 SGDLS and CDR2 YYNGEE. The CDR3 reads CASSVGLDTTYEQYF. The CDR3 DNA is TGTGCCAGCAGCGTAGGATTGGACACCACCTACGAGCAGTACTTC.

This clone was counted a single time. The chain carries TRBV6-5 and TRBJ1-5; D possibly corresponds to TRBD1 (5 bases). Per germline, CDR1 MNHEY and CDR2 SVGAGI. This CDR3 region has 15 residues. Trimming took 10 bases from V and 1 from J, leaving 17 bases between them. The CDR3 nucleotides read TGTGCCACCGGTCGGGGGAGAGGGAGCAATCAGCCCCAGCATTTT. Its protein product is CATGRGRGSNQPQHF.

The chain joins TRBV9 to TRBJ2-3; D is uncertain. The CDR3 runs to 14 residues. V was cut by 1 base and J by 7 bases, with 13 bases left in between. The germline V gene has CDR1 SGDLS and CDR2 YYNGEE. CDR3 nucleotide sequence: TGTGCCAGCAGCGTAAATCCGGAGCCTAATACGCAGTATTTT. Translation gives CASSVNPEPNTQYF.

The chain couples TRBV7-3 to TRBJ2-7; 9 positions agree with TRBD2. Germline V CDR1 and CDR2: SGHTA, FQGTGA. CDR3 length: 16 residues. V shed 2 bases, J shed 1 base, and the junction held 6 bases outside the gene matches. The CDR3 is CASSLASGANSYEQYF. The CDR3 DNA follows: TGTGCCAGCAGCTTAGCTAGCGGGGCCAATTCCTACGAGCAGTACTTC.

The V gene is TRBV6-2 or TRBV6-3, the J gene TRBJ1-1; 7 nucleotides line up with TRBD1. Trimming took 2 bases from V and 7 from J; bases not matched to a gene: 1. CDR3 length: 12 amino acids. The germline V gene encodes CDR1 MNHEY and CDR2 SVGEGT. The CDR3 is CASSYTGDEAFF. CDR3 bases: TGTGCCAGCAGTTACACAGGGGATGAAGCTTTCTTT.

V gene TRBV29-1 combines with J gene TRBJ1-2, with D perhaps matching TRBD1 (5 bases). The germline gives CDR1 SQVTM, CDR2 ANQGSEA. CDR3 length: 14 residues. The V and J ends lost 4 bases and 5 bases respectively, with 17 bases between them. CDR3 nucleotides: TGCAGCGTTGGGTCGGTGGGGCAGGTATATGGCTACACCTTC. This codes for CSVGSVGQVYGYTF.